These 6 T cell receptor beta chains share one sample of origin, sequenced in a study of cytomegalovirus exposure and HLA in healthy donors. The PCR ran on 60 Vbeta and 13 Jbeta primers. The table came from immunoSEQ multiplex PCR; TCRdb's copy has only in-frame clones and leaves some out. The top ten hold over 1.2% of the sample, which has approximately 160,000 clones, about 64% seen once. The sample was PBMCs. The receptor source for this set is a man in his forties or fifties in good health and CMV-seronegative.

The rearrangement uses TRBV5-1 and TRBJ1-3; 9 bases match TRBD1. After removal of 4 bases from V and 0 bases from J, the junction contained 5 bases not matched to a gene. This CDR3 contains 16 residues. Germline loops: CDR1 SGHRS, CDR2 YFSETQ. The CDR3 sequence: CASSRTGASSGNTIYF. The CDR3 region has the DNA TGCGCCAGCAGCCGGACAGGGGCGAGCTCTGGAAACACCATATATTTT.

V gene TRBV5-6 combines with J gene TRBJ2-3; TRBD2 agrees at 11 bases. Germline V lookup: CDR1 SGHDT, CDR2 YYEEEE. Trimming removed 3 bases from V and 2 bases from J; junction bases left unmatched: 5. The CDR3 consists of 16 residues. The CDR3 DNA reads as TGTGCCAGCAGCTCACGACTAGCGGGGCTCACAGATACGCAGTATTTT. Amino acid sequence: CASSSRLAGLTDTQYF.

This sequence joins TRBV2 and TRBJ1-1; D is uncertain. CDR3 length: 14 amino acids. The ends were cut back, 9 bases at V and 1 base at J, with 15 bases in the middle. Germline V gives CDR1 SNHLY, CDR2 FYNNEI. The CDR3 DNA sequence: TGTGCCAGTCTCCTACAGAATCCGAACACTGAAGCTTTCTTT. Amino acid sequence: CASLLQNPNTEAFF.

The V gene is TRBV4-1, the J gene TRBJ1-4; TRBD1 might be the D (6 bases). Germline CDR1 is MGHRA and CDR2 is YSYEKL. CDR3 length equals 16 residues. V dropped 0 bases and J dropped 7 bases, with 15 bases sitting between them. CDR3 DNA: TGCGCCAGCAGCCAAGAGTATACAGGGATGGGTGAAAAACTGTTTTTT. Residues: CASSQEYTGMGEKLFF.

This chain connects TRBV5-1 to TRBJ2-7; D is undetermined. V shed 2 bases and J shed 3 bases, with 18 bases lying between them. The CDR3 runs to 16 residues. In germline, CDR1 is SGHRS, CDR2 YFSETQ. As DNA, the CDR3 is TGCGCCAGCAGCTTCGGTCCGGAGATAACCGTCTACGAGCAGTACTTC. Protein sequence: CASSFGPEITVYEQYF.

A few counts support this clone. CDR3 sequence (DNA): TGTGCCAGCAGCCCCGGACAGTTTAACACTGAAGCTTTCTTT. Translation gives CASSPGQFNTEAFF. V and J are TRBV7-2 and TRBJ1-1; tentative D call: TRBD1 (6 bases). Trimming stripped 5 bases from V and 2 bases from J, with 12 bases between. Germline V gives CDR1 SGHTA, CDR2 FQGNSA. The CDR3 totals 14 residues.